What follows describes a single TCR beta chain. The antigen remains unidentified. The junction departs from the called germline gene at one end, perhaps through a read error. The sample comes from a study of T cells in Graves' hyperthyroidism and ophthalmopathy. Study context: Peripheral blood was drawn at first diagnosis, prior to all treatment.

Researchers took RNA transcripts and amplified the TCR beta CDR3 regions from them. In the first-round RT-PCR of the TCR CDR3, the HTBI primer set was used. One entry per CDR3 protein results from TCRdb running MiXCR on the multiplex PCR reads. Of fewer than 500,000 distinct CDR3 sequences in the sample, 13% are singletons; the top ten hold roughly 20%. Overall study findings and caveats: Researchers report that a 13 V-J model separated ophthalmopathy from stable hyperthyroidism.

CDR1 is MNHEY, CDR2 SVGAGI, per germline. CDR3 length: 15 residues. Each patient was aged 18 to 65 and had newly diagnosed hyperthyroidism of under 2 months' duration. PBMCs were collected from a roughly 9.7 ml volume of fresh peripheral blood. The sequence was obtained from a man in his thirties or forties with Graves' hyperthyroidism that later progressed to Graves' ophthalmopathy. Material: blood. The chain uses TRBV6-5 and TRBJ2-7; tentatively, D is TRBD1 (5 bases). The CDR3, as DNA: TGTGCCAGCGGTTACTCGGGCGGCAGGGCCTACGAGCAGTACTTC. This encodes CASGYSGGRAYEQYF.